The clone carrying this TCR beta chain has a handful of counts. Its antigen is as yet unknown. TCRbeta libraries were built with three rounds of nested PCR, modified from ARM-PCR. TCRdb reprocessed the multiplex PCR reads with MiXCR, giving one entry per CDR3 protein. The sample consists of around 74,000 distinct CDR3 sequences, around 70% of them appearing once. This sample was included in a study of tumor and adjacent non-tumor tissue in lung cancer. Study-level background: Aged roughly 30 to 76 years, patients included roughly eleven men and roughly five women with stage I to III disease.

The template was RNA from unsorted bulk tissue. Study outcomes and limitations: Higher tumor TCR diversity was associated with shorter survival.

Germline CDR1 reads SGDLS; CDR2 reads YYNGEE. The J segment lost 3 bases and the V segment lost 0 bases, leaving 2 bases of the junction unmatched. The CDR3 covers 15 residues. The sequenced sample consisted of lung tumor tissue. The chain is built from TRBV9 and TRBJ2-7; 11 nucleotides match TRBD2. The sequence was obtained from a woman aged 65 to 85 with non-small cell lung cancer. The CDR3 nucleotides are TGTGCCAGCAGCGTAGAGACTAGCGGGATCTACGAGCAGTACTTC. Translating it yields CASSVETSGIYEQYF.